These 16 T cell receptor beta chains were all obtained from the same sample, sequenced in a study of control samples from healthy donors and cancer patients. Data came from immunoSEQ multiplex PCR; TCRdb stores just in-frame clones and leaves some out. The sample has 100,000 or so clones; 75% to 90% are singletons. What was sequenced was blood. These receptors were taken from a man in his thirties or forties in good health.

Written as DNA, the CDR3 is TGTGCCACCAGTGATTCGGGGTACAGGCAGGATACGCAGTATTTT. Translation gives CATSDSGYRQDTQYF. The chain carries TRBV24-1 and TRBJ2-3, with D perhaps TRBD1 or TRBD2 (5 bases each). Germline CDR1 KGHDR, CDR2 SFDVKD. The CDR3 loop spans 15 amino acids. The V and J ends lost 2 bases and 6 bases respectively, with 14 bases between them.

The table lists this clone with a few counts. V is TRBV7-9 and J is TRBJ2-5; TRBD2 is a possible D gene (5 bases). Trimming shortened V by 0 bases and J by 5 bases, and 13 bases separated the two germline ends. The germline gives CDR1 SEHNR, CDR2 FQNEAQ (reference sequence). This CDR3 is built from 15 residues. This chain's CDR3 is CASSLAGWRRETQYF. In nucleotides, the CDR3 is TGTGCCAGCAGCTTAGCGGGGTGGCGGAGGGAGACCCAGTACTTC.

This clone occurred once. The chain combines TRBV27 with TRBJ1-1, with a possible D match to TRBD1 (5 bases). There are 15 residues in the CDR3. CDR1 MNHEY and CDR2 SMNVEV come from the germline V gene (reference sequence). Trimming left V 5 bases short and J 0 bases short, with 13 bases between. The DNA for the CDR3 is TGTGCCAGCAGTCGTTGGGGGTTTCTGAACACTGAAGCTTTCTTT. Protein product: CASSRWGFLNTEAFF.

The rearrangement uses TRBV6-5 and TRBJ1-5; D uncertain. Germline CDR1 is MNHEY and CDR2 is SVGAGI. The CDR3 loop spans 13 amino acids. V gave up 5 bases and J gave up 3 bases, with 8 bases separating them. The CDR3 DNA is TGTGCCAGCAGTAGCGGCTTCAATCAGCCCCAGCATTTT. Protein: CASSSGFNQPQHF.

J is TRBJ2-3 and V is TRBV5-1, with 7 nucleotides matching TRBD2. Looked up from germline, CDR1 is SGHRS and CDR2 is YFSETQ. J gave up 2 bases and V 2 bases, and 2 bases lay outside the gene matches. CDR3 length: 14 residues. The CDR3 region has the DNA TGCGCCAGCAGCTTTAGCGGGTACACAGATACGCAGTATTTT. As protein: CASSFSGYTDTQYF.

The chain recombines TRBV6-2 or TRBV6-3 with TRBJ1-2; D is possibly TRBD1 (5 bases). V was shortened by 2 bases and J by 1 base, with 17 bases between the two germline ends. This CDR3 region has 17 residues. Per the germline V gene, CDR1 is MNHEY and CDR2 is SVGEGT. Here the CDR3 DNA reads TGTGCCAGCAGTTACGCAGGGATCGTATCCTTTAACTATGGCTACACCTTC. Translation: CASSYAGIVSFNYGYTF.

The CDR3 reads CATSSLIVGYGYTF. CDR3 coding DNA: TGTGCCACCAGCTCCCTCATAGTAGGCTATGGCTACACCTTC. The chain carries TRBV6-5 and TRBJ1-2; D not certain. The germline CDR1 and CDR2 sequences are MNHEY and SVGAGI. V shed 10 bases and J shed 4 bases, with 19 bases lying between them. This CDR3 region has 14 residues.

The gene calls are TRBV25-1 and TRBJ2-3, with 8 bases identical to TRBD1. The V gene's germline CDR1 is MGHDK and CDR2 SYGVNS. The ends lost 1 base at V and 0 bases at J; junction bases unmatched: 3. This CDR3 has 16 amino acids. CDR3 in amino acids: CASSEFQGASTDTQYF. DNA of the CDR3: TGTGCCAGCAGTGAATTCCAGGGGGCTAGCACAGATACGCAGTATTTT.

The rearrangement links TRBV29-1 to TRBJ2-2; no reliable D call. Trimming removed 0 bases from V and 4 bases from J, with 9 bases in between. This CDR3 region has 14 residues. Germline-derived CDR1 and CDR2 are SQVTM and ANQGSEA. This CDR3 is CSVEDPRGTGELFF. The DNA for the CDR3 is TGCAGCGTTGAAGACCCCCGAGGCACCGGGGAGCTGTTTTTT.

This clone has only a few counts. CDR3 sequence: CASRPGHSVTGPQHF. The CDR3 DNA sequence: TGTGCCAGCAGGCCGGGACACTCGGTTACGGGGCCCCAGCATTTT. This chain joins TRBV6-5 and TRBJ1-5; TRBD1 might be the D (6 bases). Germline V gene data show CDR1 as MNHEY and CDR2 as SVGAGI. V was shortened by 6 bases and J by 9 bases, with 21 bases between the two germline ends. This CDR3 has 15 residues.

Here the CDR3 reads CSVGLAENEQFF. In DNA, the CDR3 is TGCAGCGTAGGACTAGCCGAAAATGAGCAGTTCTTC. The V and J genes are TRBV29-1 and TRBJ2-1; 8 bases fit TRBD2. CDR1 is SQVTM, CDR2 ANQGSEA, per germline. This CDR3 region has 12 residues. Losses at the gene ends were 6 bases for V and 7 bases for J; bases not matched to a gene: 5.

In nucleotides, the CDR3 is TGTGCCACCAGTGACCCCTTACGGGGGAACATTCAGTACTTC. This sequence encodes CATSDPLRGNIQYF. The chain carries TRBV24-1 and TRBJ2-4, with D perhaps matching TRBD2 (6 bases). The CDR3 extends over 14 amino acids. Trimming removed 4 bases at V and 7 bases at J, with 13 bases between. CDR1 is KGHDR and CDR2 is SFDVKD in the germline V gene.

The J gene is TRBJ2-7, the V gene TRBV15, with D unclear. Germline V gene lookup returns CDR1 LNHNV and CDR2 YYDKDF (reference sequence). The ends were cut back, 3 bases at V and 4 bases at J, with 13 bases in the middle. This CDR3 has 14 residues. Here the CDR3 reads CATSSPASDYEQYF. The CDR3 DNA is TGTGCCACCAGCAGCCCCGCCAGCGATTACGAGCAGTACTTC.

This CDR3 is CATSDSGVRGLYGYTF. CDR3 nucleotide sequence: TGTGCCACCAGTGATTCAGGGGTCCGTGGTCTCTATGGCTACACCTTC. The chain is built from TRBV24-1 and TRBJ1-2, with a possible D match to TRBD1 (6 bases). CDR1 is KGHDR, CDR2 SFDVKD, per germline. The CDR3 length is 16 residues. Trimming left V 2 bases short and J 4 bases short, with 16 bases between.

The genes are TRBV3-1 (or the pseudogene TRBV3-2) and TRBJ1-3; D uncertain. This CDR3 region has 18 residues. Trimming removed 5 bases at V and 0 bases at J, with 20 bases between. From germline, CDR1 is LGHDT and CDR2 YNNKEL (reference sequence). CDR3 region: CASSSSAQVGLSGNTIYF. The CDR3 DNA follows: TGTGCCAGCAGCTCCTCAGCCCAGGTCGGACTCTCTGGAAACACCATATATTTT.

The CDR3 is CASSLPGLAGTAYEQYF. The CDR3 DNA is TGTGCCAGCAGCTTACCGGGACTAGCGGGAACGGCCTACGAGCAGTACTTC. V gene TRBV5-6 combines with J gene TRBJ2-7; 13 bases are a match to TRBD2. Per germline, CDR1 SGHDT and CDR2 YYEEEE. CDR3 length: 17 residues. J was trimmed by 2 bases and V by 2 bases; bases with no gene match: 7.